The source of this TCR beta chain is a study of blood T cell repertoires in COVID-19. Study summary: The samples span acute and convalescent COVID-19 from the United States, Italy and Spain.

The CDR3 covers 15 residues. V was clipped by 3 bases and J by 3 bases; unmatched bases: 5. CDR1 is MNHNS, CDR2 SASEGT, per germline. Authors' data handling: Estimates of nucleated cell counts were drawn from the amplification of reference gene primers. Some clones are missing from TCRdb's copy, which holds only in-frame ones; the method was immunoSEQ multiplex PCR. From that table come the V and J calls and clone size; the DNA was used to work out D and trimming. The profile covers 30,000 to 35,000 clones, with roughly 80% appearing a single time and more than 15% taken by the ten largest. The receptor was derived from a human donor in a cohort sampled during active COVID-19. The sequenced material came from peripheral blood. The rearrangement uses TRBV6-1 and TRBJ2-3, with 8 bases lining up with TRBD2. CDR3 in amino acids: CASSDREGGTDTQYF. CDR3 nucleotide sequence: TGTGCCAGCAGTGATCGGGAGGGTGGTACAGATACGCAGTATTTT.